These 2 T cell receptor beta chains originate from one sample sequenced in a study of graft-versus-host responses after intestinal transplantation. Their specific antigens are unknown. Generated by immunoSEQ multiplex PCR, the TCRdb table keeps only in-frame clones and is missing some. This sample has over 100,000 clones, with 90% to 95% found just once. The sequencing here drew on unstimulated CD4+ T cells sorted from spleen or lymph node cells, taken before intestinal transplant. Every receptor here comes from a human donor who received an intestinal transplant.

V gene TRBV5-6 combines with J gene TRBJ2-7; D is possibly TRBD1 or TRBD2 (5 bases each). CDR1 SGHDT and CDR2 YYEEEE come from the germline V gene. V lost 4 bases to trimming and J lost 0 bases, with 14 bases between them. This CDR3 has 15 amino acids. The CDR3 region is CASSSLGTSSYEQYF. DNA of the CDR3: TGTGCCAGCAGCAGCTTGGGGACGAGCTCCTACGAGCAGTACTTC.

The chain couples TRBV7-2 to TRBJ2-1, with no clear D. The CDR3 contains 15 residues. Germline V gene lookup returns CDR1 SGHTA and CDR2 FQGNSA. V lost 1 base and J 4 bases, leaving 11 bases between the germline ends. The chain's CDR3 is CASSLEPNRYNEQFF. The CDR3 bases are TGTGCCAGCAGCTTAGAGCCTAATCGATACAATGAGCAGTTCTTC. Full variable domain (missing parts from reference TRBV7-2 and TRBJ2-1): GAGVSQSPSNKVTEKGKDVELRCDPISGHTALYWYRQSLGQGLEFLIYFQGNSAPDKSGLPSDRFSAERTGGSVSTLTIQRTQQEDSAVYLCASSLEPNRYNEQFFGPGTRLTVL.